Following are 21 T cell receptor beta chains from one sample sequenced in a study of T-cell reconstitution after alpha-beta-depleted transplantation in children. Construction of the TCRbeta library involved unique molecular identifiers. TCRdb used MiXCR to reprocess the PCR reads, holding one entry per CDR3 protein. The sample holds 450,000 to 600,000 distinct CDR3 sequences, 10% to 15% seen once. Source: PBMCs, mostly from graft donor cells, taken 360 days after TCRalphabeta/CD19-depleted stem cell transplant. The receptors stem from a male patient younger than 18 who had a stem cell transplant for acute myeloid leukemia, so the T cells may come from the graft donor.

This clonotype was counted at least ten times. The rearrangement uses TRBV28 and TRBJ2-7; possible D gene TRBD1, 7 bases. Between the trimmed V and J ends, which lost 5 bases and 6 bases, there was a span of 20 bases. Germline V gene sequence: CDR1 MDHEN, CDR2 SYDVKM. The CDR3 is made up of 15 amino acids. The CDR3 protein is CASSPPGAGGSEQYF. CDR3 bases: TGTGCCAGCAGTCCACCGGGGGCAGGGGGAAGCGAGCAGTACTTC.

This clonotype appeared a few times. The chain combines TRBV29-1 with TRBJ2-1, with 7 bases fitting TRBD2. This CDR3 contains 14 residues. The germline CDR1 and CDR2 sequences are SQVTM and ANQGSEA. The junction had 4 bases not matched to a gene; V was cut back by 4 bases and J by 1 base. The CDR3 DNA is TGCAGCGTTGCCCGGGGGGTATCCTACAATGAGCAGTTCTTC. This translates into CSVARGVSYNEQFF.

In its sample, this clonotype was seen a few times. CDR3 DNA: TGTGCCAGCAGTTTACAGACAGGTTTAATGTCACCCCTCCACTTT. Translated: CASSLQTGLMSPLHF. The chain couples TRBV28 to TRBJ1-6, with TRBD1 as a possible D gene (6 bases). The germline gives CDR1 MDHEN, CDR2 SYDVKM. The CDR3 is made up of 15 amino acids. The ends were cut back, 2 bases at V and 10 bases at J, with 15 bases in the middle.

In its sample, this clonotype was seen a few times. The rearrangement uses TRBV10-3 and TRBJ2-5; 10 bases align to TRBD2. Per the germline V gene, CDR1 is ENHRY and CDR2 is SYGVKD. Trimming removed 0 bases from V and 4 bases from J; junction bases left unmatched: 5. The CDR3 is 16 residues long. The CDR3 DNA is TGTGCCATCAGTGAGTCGAGGCTAGCGGGAGCAGAGACCCAGTACTTC. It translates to CAISESRLAGAETQYF.

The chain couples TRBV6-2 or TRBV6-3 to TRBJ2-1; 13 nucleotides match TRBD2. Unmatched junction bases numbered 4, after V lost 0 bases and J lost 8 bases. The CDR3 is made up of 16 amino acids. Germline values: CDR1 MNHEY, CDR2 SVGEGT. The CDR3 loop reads CASSYSMGLAGYEQFF. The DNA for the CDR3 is TGTGCCAGCAGTTACTCGATGGGACTAGCGGGATATGAGCAGTTCTTC.

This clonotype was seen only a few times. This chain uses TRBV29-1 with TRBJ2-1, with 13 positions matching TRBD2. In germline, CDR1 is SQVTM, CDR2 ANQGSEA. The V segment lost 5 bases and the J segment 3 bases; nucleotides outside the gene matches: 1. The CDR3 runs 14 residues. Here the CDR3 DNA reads TGCAGCGTTAGACTAGCGGGAGGCTACAATGAGCAGTTCTTC. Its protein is CSVRLAGGYNEQFF.

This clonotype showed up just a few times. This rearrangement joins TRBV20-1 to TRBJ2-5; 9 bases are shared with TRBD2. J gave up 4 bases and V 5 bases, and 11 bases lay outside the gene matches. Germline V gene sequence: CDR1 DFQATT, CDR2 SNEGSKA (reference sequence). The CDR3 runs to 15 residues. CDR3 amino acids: CSAGDPGLAGETQYF. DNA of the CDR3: TGCAGTGCTGGTGACCCGGGACTAGCAGGAGAGACCCAGTACTTC.

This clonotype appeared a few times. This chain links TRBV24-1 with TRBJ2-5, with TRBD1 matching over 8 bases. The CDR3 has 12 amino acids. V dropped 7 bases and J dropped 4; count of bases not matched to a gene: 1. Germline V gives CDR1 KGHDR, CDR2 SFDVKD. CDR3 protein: CATRDRAETQYF. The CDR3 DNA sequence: TGTGCCACCAGGGACAGGGCAGAGACCCAGTACTTC.

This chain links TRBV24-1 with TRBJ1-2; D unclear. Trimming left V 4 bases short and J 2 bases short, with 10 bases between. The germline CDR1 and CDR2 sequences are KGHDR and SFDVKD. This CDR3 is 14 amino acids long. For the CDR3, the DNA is TGTGCCACCAGTGAAGAGCCCTTCAACTATGGCTACACCTTC. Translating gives CATSEEPFNYGYTF.

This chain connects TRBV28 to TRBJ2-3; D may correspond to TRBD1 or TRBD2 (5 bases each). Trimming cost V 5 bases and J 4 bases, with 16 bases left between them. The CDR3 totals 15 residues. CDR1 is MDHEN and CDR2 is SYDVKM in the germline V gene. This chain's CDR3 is CASSRQWGLADTQYF. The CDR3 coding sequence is TGTGCCAGCAGTCGACAATGGGGGTTGGCAGATACGCAGTATTTT.

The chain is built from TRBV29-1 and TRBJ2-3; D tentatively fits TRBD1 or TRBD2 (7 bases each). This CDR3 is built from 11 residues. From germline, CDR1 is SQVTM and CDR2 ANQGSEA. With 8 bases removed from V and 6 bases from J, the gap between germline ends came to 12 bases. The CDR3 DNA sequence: TGCAGCATCAGGGGGGGGGATACGCAGTATTTT. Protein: CSIRGGDTQYF.

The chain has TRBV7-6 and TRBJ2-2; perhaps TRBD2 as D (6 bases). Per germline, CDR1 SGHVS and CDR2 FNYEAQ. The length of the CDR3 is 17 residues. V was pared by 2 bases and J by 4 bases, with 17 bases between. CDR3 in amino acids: CASSLISNGGGTGELFF. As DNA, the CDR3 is TGTGCCAGCAGCTTAATCAGTAACGGGGGTGGCACCGGGGAGCTGTTTTTT.

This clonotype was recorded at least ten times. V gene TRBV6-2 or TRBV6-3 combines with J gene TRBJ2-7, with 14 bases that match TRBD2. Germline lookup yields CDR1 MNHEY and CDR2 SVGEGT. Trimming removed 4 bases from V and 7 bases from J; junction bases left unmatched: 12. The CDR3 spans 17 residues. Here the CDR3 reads CASSSGTSGRFLREQYF. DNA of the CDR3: TGTGCCAGCAGTTCCGGGACTAGCGGGAGATTCCTTCGGGAGCAGTACTTC.

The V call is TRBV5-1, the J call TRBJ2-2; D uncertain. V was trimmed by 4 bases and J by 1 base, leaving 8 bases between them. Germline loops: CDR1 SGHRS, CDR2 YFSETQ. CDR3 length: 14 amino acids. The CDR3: CASSPKLNTGELFF. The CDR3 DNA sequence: TGCGCCAGCAGCCCTAAATTGAACACCGGGGAGCTGTTTTTT.

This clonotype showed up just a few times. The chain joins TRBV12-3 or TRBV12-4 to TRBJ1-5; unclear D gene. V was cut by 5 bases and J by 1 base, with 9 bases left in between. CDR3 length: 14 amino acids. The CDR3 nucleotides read TGTGCCAGCAGTACCGACGGAAGCAATCAGCCCCAGCATTTT. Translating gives CASSTDGSNQPQHF.

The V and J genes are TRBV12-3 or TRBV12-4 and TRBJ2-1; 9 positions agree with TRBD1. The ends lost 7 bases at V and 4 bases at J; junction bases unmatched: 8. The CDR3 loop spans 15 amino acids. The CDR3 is CASTPLTGGYNEQFF. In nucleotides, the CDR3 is TGTGCCAGCACCCCATTGACAGGGGGTTACAATGAGCAGTTCTTC.

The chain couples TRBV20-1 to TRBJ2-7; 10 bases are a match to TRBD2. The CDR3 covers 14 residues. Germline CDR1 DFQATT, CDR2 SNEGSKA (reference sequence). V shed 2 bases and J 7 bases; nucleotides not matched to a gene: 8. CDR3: CSARPSGRVGEQYF. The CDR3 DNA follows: TGCAGTGCTAGACCTAGCGGGAGAGTTGGAGAGCAGTACTTC.

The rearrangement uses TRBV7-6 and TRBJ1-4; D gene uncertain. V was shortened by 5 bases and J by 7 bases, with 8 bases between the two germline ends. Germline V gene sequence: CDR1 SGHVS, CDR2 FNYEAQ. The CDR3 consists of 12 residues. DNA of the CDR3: TGTGCCAGCAGCCAGACCATTGAAAAACTGTTTTTT. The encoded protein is CASSQTIEKLFF.

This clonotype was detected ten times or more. The CDR3 here is CASSRAGGGGYEQYF. The CDR3 DNA reads as TGTGCCAGCAGCCGGGCGGGAGGGGGTGGTTACGAGCAGTACTTC. The chain couples TRBV12-3 or TRBV12-4 to TRBJ2-7; 9 bases fit TRBD2. The CDR3 spans 15 residues. The V gene end was trimmed by 6 bases and the J gene end by 4 bases; junction bases not matched to a gene: 10.

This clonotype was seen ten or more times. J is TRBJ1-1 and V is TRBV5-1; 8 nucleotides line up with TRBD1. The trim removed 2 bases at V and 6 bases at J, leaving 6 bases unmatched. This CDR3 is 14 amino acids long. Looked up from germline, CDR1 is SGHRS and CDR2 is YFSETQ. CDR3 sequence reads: CASSLGGQGPEAFF. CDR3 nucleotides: TGCGCCAGCAGCTTAGGAGGACAGGGCCCTGAAGCTTTCTTT.

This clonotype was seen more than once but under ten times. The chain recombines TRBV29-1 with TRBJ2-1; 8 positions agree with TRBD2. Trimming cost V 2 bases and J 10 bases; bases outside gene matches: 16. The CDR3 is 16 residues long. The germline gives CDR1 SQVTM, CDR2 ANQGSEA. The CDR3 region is CSVENFQRESLREQFF. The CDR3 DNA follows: TGCAGCGTTGAAAACTTCCAGCGGGAGTCGTTACGGGAGCAGTTCTTC.